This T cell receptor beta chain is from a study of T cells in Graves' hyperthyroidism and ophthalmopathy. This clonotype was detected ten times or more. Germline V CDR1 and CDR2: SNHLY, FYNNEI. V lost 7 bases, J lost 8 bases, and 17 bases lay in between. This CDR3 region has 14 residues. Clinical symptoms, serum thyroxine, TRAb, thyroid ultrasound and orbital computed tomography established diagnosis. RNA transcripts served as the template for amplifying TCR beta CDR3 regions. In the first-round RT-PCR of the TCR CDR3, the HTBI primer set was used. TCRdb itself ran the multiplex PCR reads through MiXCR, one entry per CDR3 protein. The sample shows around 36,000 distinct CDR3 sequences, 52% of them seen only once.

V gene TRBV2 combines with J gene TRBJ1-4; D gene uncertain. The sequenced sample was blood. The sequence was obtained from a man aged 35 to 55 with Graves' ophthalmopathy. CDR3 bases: TGTGCCAGCAAGGCCACCCCGGGTGGAGAAAAACTGTTTTTT. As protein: CASKATPGGEKLFF.